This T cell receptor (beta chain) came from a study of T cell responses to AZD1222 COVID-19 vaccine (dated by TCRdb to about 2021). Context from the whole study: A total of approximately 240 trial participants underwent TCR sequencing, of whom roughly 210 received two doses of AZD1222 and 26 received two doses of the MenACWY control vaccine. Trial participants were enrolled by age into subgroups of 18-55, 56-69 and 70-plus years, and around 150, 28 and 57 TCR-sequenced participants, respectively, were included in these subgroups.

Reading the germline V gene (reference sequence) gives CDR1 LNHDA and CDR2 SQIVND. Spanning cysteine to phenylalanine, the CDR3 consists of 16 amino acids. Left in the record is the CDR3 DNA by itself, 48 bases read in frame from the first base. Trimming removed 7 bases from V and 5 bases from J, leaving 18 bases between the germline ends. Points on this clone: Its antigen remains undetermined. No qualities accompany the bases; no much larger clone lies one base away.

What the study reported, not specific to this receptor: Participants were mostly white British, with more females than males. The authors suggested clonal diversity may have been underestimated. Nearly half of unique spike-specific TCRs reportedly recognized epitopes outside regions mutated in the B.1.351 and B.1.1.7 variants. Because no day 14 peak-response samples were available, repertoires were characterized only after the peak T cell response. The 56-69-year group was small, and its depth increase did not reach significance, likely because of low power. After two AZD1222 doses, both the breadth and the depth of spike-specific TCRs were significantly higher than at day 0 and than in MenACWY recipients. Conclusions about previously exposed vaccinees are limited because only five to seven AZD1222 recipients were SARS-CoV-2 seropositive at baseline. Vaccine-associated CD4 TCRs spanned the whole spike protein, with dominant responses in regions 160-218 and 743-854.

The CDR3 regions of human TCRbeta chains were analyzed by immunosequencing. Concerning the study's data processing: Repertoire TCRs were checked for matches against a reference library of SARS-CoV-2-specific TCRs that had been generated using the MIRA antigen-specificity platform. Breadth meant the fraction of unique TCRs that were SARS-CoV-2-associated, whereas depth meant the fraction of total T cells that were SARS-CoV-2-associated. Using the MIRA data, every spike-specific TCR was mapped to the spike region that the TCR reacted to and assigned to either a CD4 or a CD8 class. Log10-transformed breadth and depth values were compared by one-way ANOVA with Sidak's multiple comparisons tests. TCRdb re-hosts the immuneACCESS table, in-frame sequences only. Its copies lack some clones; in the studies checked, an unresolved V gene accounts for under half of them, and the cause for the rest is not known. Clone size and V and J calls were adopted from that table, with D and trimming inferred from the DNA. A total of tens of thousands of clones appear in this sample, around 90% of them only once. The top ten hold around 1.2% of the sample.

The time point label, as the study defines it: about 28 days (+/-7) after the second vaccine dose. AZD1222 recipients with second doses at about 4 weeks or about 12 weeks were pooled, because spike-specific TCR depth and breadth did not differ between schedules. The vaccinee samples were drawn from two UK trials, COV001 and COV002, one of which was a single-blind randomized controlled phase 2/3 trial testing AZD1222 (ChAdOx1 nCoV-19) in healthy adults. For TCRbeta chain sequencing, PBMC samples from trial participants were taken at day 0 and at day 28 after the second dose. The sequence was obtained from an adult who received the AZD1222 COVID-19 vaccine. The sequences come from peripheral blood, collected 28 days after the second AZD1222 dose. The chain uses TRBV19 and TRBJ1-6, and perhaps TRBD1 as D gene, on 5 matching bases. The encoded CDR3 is CASNGWRGEDNSPLHF. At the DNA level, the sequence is TGTGCCAGTAACGGGTGGAGGGGCGAGGATAATTCACCCCTCCACTTT.